One and the same sample provided the 3 T cell receptor beta chains below, sequenced in a study of somatic mutations in cytotoxic T cells in rheumatoid arthritis. Sequencing used immunoSEQ multiplex PCR; TCRdb keeps in-frame clones, though not all of them. The table lists tens of thousands of clones, roughly 80% of them singletons. Sequencing was done on a sample of CD8+ T cells sorted from blood. The receptor source for this set is an adult with rheumatoid arthritis.

The chain recombines TRBV5-1 with TRBJ2-1; D not resolved. Germline lookup yields CDR1 SGHRS and CDR2 YFSETQ. V lost 4 bases and J lost 5, with 13 bases in between. The length of the CDR3 is 14 residues. Here the CDR3 DNA reads TGCGCCAGCAGCCCCTACGGGCAAGACAATGAGCAGTTCTTC. Its protein is CASSPYGQDNEQFF. Full variable domain (outside the CDR3, taken from reference TRBV5-1 and TRBJ2-1): KAGVTQTPRYLIKTRGQQVTLSCSPISGHRSVSWYQQTPGQGLQFLFEYFSETQRNKGNFPGRFSGRQFSNSRSEMNVSTLELGDSALYLCASSPYGQDNEQFFGPGTRLTVL.

V usage is TRBV27 and J usage is TRBJ2-1, with 7 bases fitting TRBD1. The J segment lost 5 bases and the V segment lost 2 bases, leaving 3 bases of the junction unmatched. Per the germline V gene, CDR1 is MNHEY and CDR2 is SMNVEV (reference sequence). This CDR3 comprises 14 residues. CDR3 residues: CASSLRGPDNEQFF. Here the CDR3 DNA reads TGTGCCAGCAGTTTAAGGGGGCCAGACAATGAGCAGTTCTTC.

V usage is TRBV5-4 and J usage is TRBJ1-6; maybe TRBD1 (6 bases). The V gene's germline CDR1 is SGHNT and CDR2 YYREEE (reference sequence). The CDR3 consists of 15 residues. V was shortened by 0 bases and J by 10 bases, with 14 bases between the two germline ends. This chain's CDR3 is CASSLDRAKLSPLHF. In nucleotides, the CDR3 is TGTGCCAGCAGCTTGGACAGGGCAAAGCTGTCACCCCTCCACTTT.